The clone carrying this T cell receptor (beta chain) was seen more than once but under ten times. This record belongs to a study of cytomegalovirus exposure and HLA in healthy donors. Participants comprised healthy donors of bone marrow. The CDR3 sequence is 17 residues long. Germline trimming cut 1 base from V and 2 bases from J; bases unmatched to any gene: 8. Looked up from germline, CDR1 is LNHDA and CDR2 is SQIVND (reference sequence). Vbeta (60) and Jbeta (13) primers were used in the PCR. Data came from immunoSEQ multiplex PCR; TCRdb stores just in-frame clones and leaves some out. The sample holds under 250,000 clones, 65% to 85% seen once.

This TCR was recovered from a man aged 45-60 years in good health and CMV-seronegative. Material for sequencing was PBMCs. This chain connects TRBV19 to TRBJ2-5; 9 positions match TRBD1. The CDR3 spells CASSIVITGTGQETQYF. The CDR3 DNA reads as TGTGCCAGTAGTATAGTTATCACAGGGACAGGGCAAGAGACCCAGTACTTC.